The rows below give T cell receptor beta chains drawn from one sample of a study of blood T cell repertoires in COVID-19. Here immunoSEQ multiplex PCR was the method, and the copy in TCRdb shows in-frame clones only, minus some. The repertoire consists of some 160,000 clones, with roughly nine tenths occurring once and the leading ten covering roughly 4%. The sequenced material came from peripheral blood. The receptors were sampled from a woman in her seventies with acute or convalescent COVID-19. Each CDR3 is given with its conserved first and last residue. Fields, in order: D gene, clone size, V gene, J gene, CDR3 DNA, CDR3 protein. A D gene is named only where the DNA matches it firmly. A row's size may be missing; if present it is once, few, many or a size class.

TRBD2	.	TRBV7-6	TRBJ2-1	TGTGCCAGCAGCCCCCGCCTTACTAGCGGGAGGACCCATGAGCAGTTCTTC	CASSPRLTSGRTHEQFF
TRBD1	.	TRBV2	TRBJ1-2	TGTGCCAGCAGTCTAGGACAGGGGGTCTATGGCTACACCTTC	CASSLGQGVYGYTF
TRBD1	.	TRBV14	TRBJ2-3	TGTGCCAGCAGCCCCACCCGACAGGGAGCAGATACGCAGTATTTT	CASSPTRQGADTQYF
TRBD1	.	TRBV27	TRBJ2-3	TGTGCCAGCAGCCGTGGGACAGGGGGCTTCCCGGGCACAGATACGCAGTATTTT	CASSRGTGGFPGTDTQYF
.	.	TRBV5-1	TRBJ1-4	TGCGCCAGCAGCTTGGGAGGGACAACTAATGAAAAACTGTTTTTT	CASSLGGTTNEKLFF
TRBD1	.	TRBV6-2/TRBV6-3	TRBJ2-2	TGTGCCAGCAGTCGTCCCGGGACAGGGAACACCGGGGAGCTGTTTTTT	CASSRPGTGNTGELFF
TRBD1	.	TRBV4-3	TRBJ2-1	TGCGCCAGCAGCCAAGAAACAGGGGGCTACAATGAGCAGTTCTTC	CASSQETGGYNEQFF
.	.	TRBV7-2	TRBJ2-2	TGTGCCAGCAGCCCCGGTTGGGGATACAGGTCTTCGGTCGGGGAGCTGTTTTTT	CASSPGWGYRSSVGELFF
TRBD2	once	TRBV10-2	TRBJ2-2	TGCGCCAGCAGTGAGGTAGCGGGGACCGGGGAGCTGTTTTTT	CASSEVAGTGELFF
TRBD1	.	TRBV9	TRBJ2-2	TGTGCCAGCAGCGTCAGAGGGGGCGCTACCGGGGAGCTGTTTTTT	CASSVRGGATGELFF
TRBD1	few	TRBV28	TRBJ1-3	TGTGCCAGCGGACACCGGGACAGGGTGACTGGAAACACCATATATTTT	CASGHRDRVTGNTIYF
.	.	TRBV5-1	TRBJ2-1	TGCGCCAGCGCGGAGTACAGGGAAAATGAGCAGTTCTTC	CASAEYRENEQFF
.	once	TRBV18	TRBJ1-2	TGTGCCAGCTCACCACCCGGAGGGCTCTCTAACTATGGCTACACCTTC	CASSPPGGLSNYGYTF
TRBD1	.	TRBV6-2/TRBV6-3	TRBJ1-1	TGTGCCAGCAGTTGGACAGGGCGGGTGGAAGCTTTCTTT	CASSWTGRVEAFF
.	.	TRBV5-6	TRBJ1-6	TGTGCCAGCAGCTCCTTGACAGGCGAGAGTGGACCCCTCCACTTT	CASSSLTGESGPLHF
TRBD1	.	TRBV14	TRBJ1-1	TGTGCCAGCAGCCAGACAGGGGGAACTGAAGCTTTCTTT	CASSQTGGTEAFF
TRBD1	few	TRBV10-3	TRBJ1-6	TGTGCCTCCAAACCGGGGGACAGGGTAAATTCACCCCTCCACTTT	CASKPGDRVNSPLHF
TRBD2	.	TRBV18	TRBJ2-1	TGTGCCAGCTCATTGAGGACTAGCCCCTACAATGAGCAGTTCTTC	CASSLRTSPYNEQFF
.	.	TRBV11-2	TRBJ1-1	TGTGCCAGCAGCGCGGAACAGGGACGGAACACTGAAGCTTTCTTT	CASSAEQGRNTEAFF
TRBD1	.	TRBV6-5	TRBJ1-1	TGTGCCAGCAGTTACTCCCAGGGGGCTCGGTACACTGAAGCTTTCTTT	CASSYSQGARYTEAFF
.	.	TRBV7-2	TRBJ1-1	TGTGCCAGCAGCTCCCCCTTACTACTAGCCTTGAACACTGAAGCTTTCTTT	CASSSPLLLALNTEAFF
TRBD1	.	TRBV14	TRBJ2-2	TGTGCCAGCAGCCCGGGACAGCTTAACACCGGGGAGCTGTTTTTT	CASSPGQLNTGELFF
.	.	TRBV18	TRBJ2-7	TGTGCCAGCTCACCGGCGGCTGGTAGCTACGGCGAGCAGTACTTC	CASSPAAGSYGEQYF
.	few	TRBV6-5	TRBJ2-3	TGTGCCAGCAGCGATAGTACTAGCACAGATACGCAGTATTTT	CASSDSTSTDTQYF
.	.	TRBV5-6	TRBJ1-2	TGTGCCAGCAGCCCCCCGACAGTAACCTACCCTAACTATGGCTACACCTTC	CASSPPTVTYPNYGYTF
.	.	TRBV6-6	TRBJ2-2	TGTGCCAGCAGTTACTCCCAGGGTTACACCGGGGAGCTGTTTTTT	CASSYSQGYTGELFF
TRBD2	.	TRBV3-1/TRBV3-2	TRBJ2-1	TGTGCCAGCAGCCAAGATAGCGGGAAGGATGAGCAGTTCTTC	CASSQDSGKDEQFF
.	once	TRBV11-2	TRBJ2-1	TGTGCCAGCAGCTTAGTCGAGGGTGGGCAGTTCTTC	CASSLVEGGQFF
TRBD1	.	TRBV7-2	TRBJ2-7	TGTGCCAGCAAAAACACAGGGGATAGGGAGCAGTACTTC	CASKNTGDREQYF
TRBD1	.	TRBV14	TRBJ2-7	TGTGCCAGCAGCCCAGGGGGATACGAGCAGTACTTC	CASSPGGYEQYF
TRBD1	once	TRBV4-3	TRBJ2-7	TGCGCCAGCAGCCAAGGTACAGGGGACTACGAGCAGTACTTC	CASSQGTGDYEQYF
.	.	TRBV5-1	TRBJ2-2	TGCGCCAGCAGCTTGGAACTACGGAGCACCGGGGAGCTGTTTTTT	CASSLELRSTGELFF
.	.	TRBV6-2/TRBV6-3	TRBJ2-2	TGTGCCAGCAGTTACCCACGGGAGAGTGGCGGGGAGCTGTTTTTT	CASSYPRESGGELFF
TRBD2	.	TRBV6-5	TRBJ2-3	TGTGCCAGCAGTTCGGGACTAGCGGGAGAGACAGATACGCAGTATTTT	CASSSGLAGETDTQYF
.	many	TRBV14	TRBJ2-7	TGTGCCAGCAGCCAAGGGGCGGGACGTTCCTACGAGCAGTACTTC	CASSQGAGRSYEQYF
.	.	TRBV7-8	TRBJ1-4	TGTGCCAGCAGCTTAGGCCAGGGAAATAATGAAAAACTGTTTTTT	CASSLGQGNNEKLFF
.	.	TRBV5-1	TRBJ2-1	TGCGCCAGCAGCTTGGAGGACCCCGGGAGTGAGCAGTTCTTC	CASSLEDPGSEQFF
TRBD1	.	TRBV4-3	TRBJ2-5	TGCGCCAGCTCCCCGGGACAGGGACAAGAGACCCAGTACTTC	CASSPGQGQETQYF
TRBD1	.	TRBV5-5	TRBJ1-5	TGTGCCAGCAGCATCAGGGACAGCGTGAGGGGTCAGCCCCAGCATTTT	CASSIRDSVRGQPQHF
.	.	TRBV20-1	TRBJ2-2	TGCAGTGCTAGTCAGGCGGGGGCAATTCCCGGGGAGCTGTTTTTT	CSASQAGAIPGELFF
TRBD1	once	TRBV5-1	TRBJ1-1	TGCGCCAGCAGCTTGGTAGGGGGCGGTCCGCAAGGTTTCTTT	CASSLVGGGPQGFF
TRBD2	.	TRBV7-2	TRBJ2-1	TGTGCCAGCAGCTTACCCCCGGGACTAGAACAGTTCTTC	CASSLPPGLEQFF
.	.	TRBV9	TRBJ2-1	TGTGCCAGCAGCGTAGGGACTGGGCCCTTCTATGAGCAGTTCTTC	CASSVGTGPFYEQFF
.	.	TRBV6-5	TRBJ1-5	TGTGCCAGCAGTTACGGAGGTTTCAATCAGCCCCAGCATTTT	CASSYGGFNQPQHF
TRBD1	.	TRBV10-3	TRBJ1-3	TGTGCCATCAGTGAGTCCCCGGGACAGAGAAACACCATATATTTT	CAISESPGQRNTIYF
TRBD1	.	TRBV29-1	TRBJ1-5	TGCAGCGTTAAAGACAGGGGTAATCAGCCCCAGCATTTT	CSVKDRGNQPQHF
TRBD2	.	TRBV5-8	TRBJ2-1	TGTGCCAGCAGCGCCGGGACTAGCGGCTACAATGAGCAGTTCTTC	CASSAGTSGYNEQFF
.	few	TRBV4-3	TRBJ1-4	TGCGCCAGCAGTCCCCAACGGGCAACTAATGAAAAACTGTTTTTT	CASSPQRATNEKLFF
.	.	TRBV28	TRBJ1-2	TGTGCCAGCAGTTTGTATCTTCCGACAGTCAACTTCTATGGCTACACCTTC	CASSLYLPTVNFYGYTF
TRBD1	once	TRBV18	TRBJ1-4	TGTGCCAGCTCACCACCTCCAGGGGGTGAAAAACTGTTTTTT	CASSPPPGGEKLFF
TRBD1	.	TRBV25-1	TRBJ1-1	TGTGCCAGCAGTGAAACCGGGACAGGGAAAACTGAAGCTTTCTTT	CASSETGTGKTEAFF
TRBD1	.	TRBV7-2	TRBJ2-7	TGTGCCAGCAGCTCGGACCACAGGGGGCTAGGGTACGAGCAGTACTTC	CASSSDHRGLGYEQYF
.	.	TRBV27	TRBJ1-1	TGTGCCAGCAGTTCCCGTCCGGGACAGAACACTGAAGCTTTCTTT	CASSSRPGQNTEAFF
.	.	TRBV21-1	TRBJ2-5	TGTGCCAGCAGCAAATTTGCTTGTGGCGAGACCCAGTACTTC	CASSKFACGETQYF
.	.	TRBV6-6	TRBJ1-1	TGTGCCATCCTCCCTGGGGGGTTGACTGAAGCTTTCTTT	CAILPGGLTEAFF
TRBD1	.	TRBV6-5	TRBJ1-2	TGTGCCAGCACTGGCTTAAACCGGGACAGGGGCGGCTACACCTTC	CASTGLNRDRGGYTF